This TCR beta chain was observed in a study of human T cells and chemical hapten exposure. About the research overall: The cohort included alopecia areata under or over 50% scalp, totalis and universalis.

This clonotype was recorded at least ten times. Documented time point: patch test 1, 2 weeks after DPC sensitization. The treatment denotes: therapeutic diphenylcyclopropenone sensitization with weekly scalp DPC. MiXCR, applied by TCRdb to the RACE reads, yields one record per CDR3 protein. The sample shows about 380,000 distinct CDR3 sequences, nearly 5% of them seen only once. This CDR3 has 16 residues. Trimming left V 1 base short and J 1 base short, with 12 bases between. Germline CDR1 SGHTA, CDR2 FQGNSA. The clonotype originates from a woman aged 50 to 60 with alopecia areata. Some clones in this sample may be carry-over from other donors' samples. J is TRBJ2-3 and V is TRBV7-2; D gene uncertain. Sequences were derived from whole blood, sampled in connection with sensitization to the hapten diphenylcyclopropenone (DPC). The CDR3 loop reads CASSLEGAHRTDTQYF. The DNA for the CDR3 is TGTGCCAGCAGCTTAGAAGGAGCCCACCGCACAGATACGCAGTATTTT.